These 10 T cell receptor beta chains were all obtained from the same sample, sequenced in a study of long-term antiretroviral therapy in people with HIV (dated by TCRdb to about 2022). The immunoSEQ hsTCRB v3.0 assay was used at survey level resolution to sequence the TRB variable region. TCRdb obtained this table from immuneACCESS and retained in-frame rearrangements with V and J assigned. These tables miss some clones; where compared with another copy, unresolved V genes account for less than half of the shortfall, and the remainder is unexplained. The sample data list some 22,000 clones, and 85% of these were observed just once. Clones ranked in the top ten supply 3% to 4% of the sample. The source was unsorted PBMCs, collected about 4 years after starting antiretroviral therapy. These receptors were taken from a man younger than 30 with HIV.

This chain uses TRBV19 with TRBJ1-2; D might be TRBD1 (6 bases). The CDR3 totals 12 residues. Trimming pared 9 bases from V and 7 bases from J, leaving 15 bases between. Looked up from germline, CDR1 is LNHDA and CDR2 is SQIVND (reference sequence). The CDR3 DNA is TGTGCCAGCGGCGGGGGGCCTCTTGGCTACACCTTC. Translated: CASGGGPLGYTF.

The chain employs TRBV6-5 and TRBJ1-4; a weak D match, TRBD1 (5 bases). The CDR3 extends over 16 amino acids. Trimming removed 2 bases at V and 3 bases at J, with 13 bases between. Germline V gene lookup returns CDR1 MNHEY and CDR2 SVGAGI. DNA of the CDR3: TGTGCCAGCAGTTACGCCAGGGTAGGGGCTAATGAAAAACTGTTTTTT. Its protein is CASSYARVGANEKLFF.

J is TRBJ1-4 and V is TRBV9; TRBD1 matches 8 bases. The germline CDR1 and CDR2 sequences are SGDLS and YYNGEE. The CDR3 runs 17 residues. V was clipped by 4 bases and J by 2 bases; unmatched bases: 10. The CDR3 sequence is CASSYGQGGFTNEKLFF. As DNA, the CDR3 is TGTGCCAGCAGCTACGGACAGGGAGGTTTCACTAATGAAAAACTGTTTTTT.

The gene calls are TRBV5-1 and TRBJ1-1, with 7 bases identical to TRBD1. Trimming removed 4 bases from V and 5 bases from J; junction bases left unmatched: 14. This CDR3 has 16 amino acids. Germline-derived CDR1 and CDR2 are SGHRS and YFSETQ. The CDR3 spells CASSLGLGGLKTEAFF. The CDR3 DNA reads TGCGCCAGCAGCCTGGGTTTAGGGGGCCTTAAGACTGAAGCTTTCTTT.

The V and J genes are TRBV18 and TRBJ2-1, with D perhaps TRBD1 or TRBD2 (6 bases each). The CDR3 extends over 15 amino acids. The germline gives CDR1 KGHSH, CDR2 LQKENI. V was clipped by 2 bases and J by 3 bases, with 11 bases between them. CDR3 sequence reads: CASSPVGGLYNEQFF. In nucleotides, the CDR3 is TGTGCCAGCTCACCAGTGGGGGGCCTCTACAATGAGCAGTTCTTC.

This clone was observed once. V and J are TRBV19 and TRBJ2-7; D is ambiguous. CDR3 size: 14 residues. With 3 bases removed from V and 4 bases from J, the gap between germline ends came to 13 bases. From germline, CDR1 is LNHDA and CDR2 SQIVND (reference sequence). The CDR3 DNA reads as TGTGCCAGTAGTATTCGGCAGACTTTTTACGAGCAGTACGTC. It encodes CASSIRQTFYEQYV.

The rearrangement uses TRBV10-1 and TRBJ2-5; 11 bases are a match to TRBD1. The germline gives CDR1 WNHNN, CDR2 SYGVQD (reference sequence). This CDR3 region has 13 residues. Unmatched junction bases numbered 5, after V lost 6 bases and J lost 8 bases. CDR3 DNA sequence: TGCGCCAGCAGCGCTGGACAGGGGGCCACCCAGTACTTC. Protein sequence: CASSAGQGATQYF.

The chain recombines TRBV4-1 with TRBJ1-4; 9 positions agree with TRBD1. The length of the CDR3 is 16 residues. J lost 5 bases, V lost 5 bases, and 9 bases had no gene match. Germline CDR1 MGHRA, CDR2 YSYEKL. CDR3 sequence (DNA): TGCGCCAGCAGCACAGGACAGGGGAGAATAAATGAAAAACTGTTTTTT. Translation gives CASSTGQGRINEKLFF.

The chain combines TRBV4-1 with TRBJ1-1, with unresolved D. The CDR3 consists of 15 residues. The germline gives CDR1 MGHRA, CDR2 YSYEKL. Deletions cut 4 bases from V and 1 base from J, with 13 bases between. CDR3 DNA: TGCGCCAGCAGCCTCGGGTACAGCGGGAACACTGAAGCTTTCTTT. The encoded protein is CASSLGYSGNTEAFF.

The chain employs TRBV9 and TRBJ2-7; a weak D match, TRBD2 (5 bases). The CDR3 consists of 14 residues. Trimming stripped 4 bases from V and 1 base from J, with 12 bases between. Germline lookup yields CDR1 SGDLS and CDR2 YYNGEE. The CDR3: CASSPTDSSYEQYV. CDR3 nucleotides: TGTGCCAGCAGCCCGACGGACTCTTCCTACGAGCAGTACGTC.